The 19 T cell receptor beta chains given below trace back to one sample, sequenced in a study of identical twins. TCRdb reanalysed the 5' RACE reads using MiXCR and keeps one entry per CDR3 protein. The top ten clones hold about 1.5% of a sample with about 920,000 distinct CDR3 sequences, approximately 13% of them seen once. These data are also associated with another study on yellow fever vaccine responses in identical twins.

The sequenced sample consisted of PBMCs. These TCRs come from a woman aged 18-35 years in good health.

This clonotype showed up just a few times. The rearrangement links TRBV5-1 to TRBJ2-3, with 7 nucleotides matching TRBD2. CDR1 and CDR2 (germline): SGHRS, YFSETQ. After removal of 1 base from V and 2 bases from J, the junction contained 7 bases not matched to a gene. CDR3 length: 16 residues. This chain's CDR3 is CASSLLRGGTTDTQYF. Written as DNA, the CDR3 is TGCGCCAGCAGCTTGCTCCGCGGGGGTACCACAGATACGCAGTATTTT.

There are a few counts of this clonotype. The chain has TRBV7-8 and TRBJ2-5; 7 bases match TRBD1. Germline V gene lookup returns CDR1 SGHVS and CDR2 FQNEAQ. The V segment lost 1 base and the J segment 0 bases; nucleotides outside the gene matches: 8. CDR3 size: 17 residues. The CDR3 sequence: CASSLGQGSMYQETQYF. The CDR3 DNA sequence: TGTGCCAGCAGCTTAGGACAGGGATCAATGTACCAAGAGACCCAGTACTTC.

This clonotype was observed a handful of times. The rearrangement links TRBV29-1 to TRBJ2-1, with D maybe TRBD1 (6 bases). The CDR3 has 14 residues. In germline, CDR1 is SQVTM, CDR2 ANQGSEA. Trimming stripped 7 bases from V and 0 bases from J, with 13 bases between. CDR3: CSALQGSSYNEQFF. CDR3 DNA: TGCAGCGCGCTACAGGGCAGCTCCTACAATGAGCAGTTCTTC.

This clonotype was observed a few times. The chain recombines TRBV20-1 with TRBJ2-1; TRBD1 matches at 7 bases. The CDR3 loop spans 15 amino acids. The germline V gene encodes CDR1 DFQATT and CDR2 SNEGSKA (reference sequence). Trimming removed 6 bases from V and 6 bases from J; junction bases left unmatched: 14. The CDR3 reads CSASKGQLYGNEQFF. CDR3 bases: TGCAGTGCGAGTAAGGGACAGCTCTATGGCAATGAGCAGTTCTTC.

This clonotype came up many times. The genes are TRBV20-1 and TRBJ2-7, with D maybe TRBD1 (5 bases). Trimming removed 3 bases from V and 1 base from J, with 10 bases in between. CDR1 and CDR2 from the germline V gene are DFQATT and SNEGSKA (reference sequence). The CDR3 is 13 residues long. The CDR3 DNA reads TGCAGTGCTAGGCGTCAGGGATCCTACGAGCAGTACGTC. Residues: CSARRQGSYEQYV.

This clonotype has a count of ten or more. The gene calls are TRBV12-3 or TRBV12-4 and TRBJ1-1; D unclear. CDR3 length: 13 residues. V was pared by 7 bases and J by 3 bases, with 12 bases between. The CDR3 sequence is CASTLGRDTEAFF. The CDR3 DNA reads TGTGCCAGCACCTTGGGTAGGGACACTGAAGCTTTCTTT.

This clonotype was observed a handful of times. J is TRBJ2-3 and V is TRBV4-1; D ambiguous. In germline, CDR1 is MGHRA, CDR2 YSYEKL. The CDR3 covers 16 residues. V lost 4 bases, J lost 4 bases, and 18 bases lay in between. For the CDR3, the DNA is TGCGCCAGCAGCCGATCGCACCCGTTGGTCTCAGATACGCAGTATTTT. This gives the protein CASSRSHPLVSDTQYF.

This clonotype was counted only a few times. This sequence joins TRBV15 and TRBJ2-1; 7 bases agree with TRBD1. The CDR3 is 15 amino acids. Germline V lookup: CDR1 LNHNV, CDR2 YYDKDF (reference sequence). The junction had 2 bases not matched to a gene; V was cut back by 3 bases and J by 0 bases. CDR3 nucleotides: TGTGCCACCAGCAGCCACAGGGGCTCCTACAATGAGCAGTTCTTC. This gives the protein CATSSHRGSYNEQFF.

There are many counts of this clonotype. The chain recombines TRBV5-1 with TRBJ2-3; D uncertain. Germline CDR1 and CDR2: SGHRS and YFSETQ. V lost 0 bases to trimming and J lost 3 bases, with 11 bases between them. The CDR3 covers 15 residues. CDR3 protein: CASSLAGATTDTQYF. The CDR3 DNA follows: TGCGCCAGCAGCTTGGCCGGAGCAACTACAGATACGCAGTATTTT.

This clonotype has a handful of counts. CDR3: CSARGRVHTGELFF. The CDR3 nucleotides are TGCAGTGCTAGAGGACGGGTACACACCGGGGAGCTGTTTTTT. The chain joins TRBV20-1 to TRBJ2-2, with no clear D. Trimming cost V 1 base and J 3 bases, with 9 bases left between them. The CDR3 loop spans 14 amino acids. Germline CDR1 is DFQATT and CDR2 is SNEGSKA (reference sequence).

CDR3 DNA sequence: TGTGCCAGCAGTTTAAACGGGAGGACCTACGAGCAGTACTTC. Its protein product is CASSLNGRTYEQYF. The V gene is TRBV27, the J gene TRBJ2-7, with 7 bases identical to TRBD2. V lost 2 bases and J lost 2; bases outside the gene matches: 3. The CDR3 loop spans 14 amino acids. Germline V gene sequence: CDR1 MNHEY, CDR2 SMNVEV (reference sequence).

This clonotype was recorded many times. This chain uses TRBV12-3 or TRBV12-4 with TRBJ2-2, with D unresolved. This CDR3 has 13 residues. V was shortened by 7 bases and J by 2 bases, with 8 bases between the two germline ends. The CDR3 here is CASTMTNTGELFF. CDR3 in DNA: TGTGCCAGCACCATGACTAACACCGGGGAGCTGTTTTTT.

This chain uses TRBV12-3 or TRBV12-4 with TRBJ2-3; the match to TRBD1 covers 8 bases. With 5 bases clipped from V and 14 bases from J, the junction kept 12 bases outside the gene matches. This CDR3 comprises 13 residues. The CDR3 DNA sequence: TGTGCCAGCAGTGACCACCAGGGGGCGTTCCGGTATTTT. The encoded protein is CASSDHQGAFRYF.

This rearrangement joins TRBV5-6 to TRBJ2-1, with 8 bases that match TRBD2. Germline V gene lookup returns CDR1 SGHDT and CDR2 YYEEEE. CDR3 length equals 15 residues. V lost 4 bases and J lost 8; bases outside the gene matches: 11. CDR3 residues: CASSNPTGGRHEQFF. The DNA of the CDR3 is TGTGCCAGCAGCAACCCAACGGGGGGGCGTCATGAGCAGTTCTTC. Full variable domain (rest looked up from reference TRBV5-6 and TRBJ2-1): DAGVTQSPTHLIKTRGQQVTLRCSPKSGHDTVSWYQQALGQGPQFIFQYYEEEERQRGNFPDRFSGHQFPNYSSELNVNALLLGDSALYLCASSNPTGGRHEQFFGPGTRLTVL.

This clonotype has just a few counts. V gene TRBV28 combines with J gene TRBJ2-1; D tentatively fits TRBD1 or TRBD2 (5 bases each). V lost 7 bases and J lost 6, with 16 bases in between. The germline V gene encodes CDR1 MDHEN and CDR2 SYDVKM. The CDR3 has 14 amino acids. CDR3: CASTVGTAGNEQFF. The CDR3 coding sequence is TGTGCCAGCACCGTCGGGACGGCTGGCAATGAGCAGTTCTTC.

This chain uses TRBV9 with TRBJ2-1, with 12 bases lining up with TRBD2. The CDR3 runs 15 residues. CDR1 and CDR2 from the germline V gene are SGDLS and YYNGEE. The J segment lost 7 bases and the V segment lost 4 bases, leaving 6 bases of the junction unmatched. The CDR3 loop reads CASSILAGGPNEQFF. The CDR3, as DNA: TGTGCCAGCAGCATCCTAGCGGGGGGGCCGAATGAGCAGTTCTTC.

Only a few counts were recorded for this clonotype. The rearrangement links TRBV3-1 to TRBJ2-2, with a tentative D call TRBD1 (6 bases). The CDR3 has 15 amino acids. Trimming pared 0 bases from V and 4 bases from J, leaving 9 bases between. Germline V gene lookup returns CDR1 LGHDT and CDR2 YNNKEL (reference sequence). In nucleotides, the CDR3 is TGTGCCAGCAGCCAAGATACAGGGCCCACCGGGGAGCTGTTTTTT. This sequence encodes CASSQDTGPTGELFF.

This clonotype was seen a few times. The chain uses TRBV6-2 or TRBV6-3 and TRBJ2-1; D is ambiguous. Trimming removed 2 bases at V and 2 bases at J, with 13 bases between. Germline CDR1 reads MNHEY; CDR2 reads SVGEGT. This CDR3 spans 16 amino acids. The CDR3 is CASSYGSAKAYNEQFF. In DNA form, the CDR3 reads TGTGCCAGCAGTTACGGGTCTGCCAAGGCCTACAATGAGCAGTTCTTC.

The chain uses TRBV28 and TRBJ2-1, with a tentative D call TRBD2 (6 bases). Trimming left V 6 bases short and J 9 bases short, with 18 bases between. The CDR3 runs to 14 residues. Germline CDR1 is MDHEN and CDR2 is SYDVKM. In DNA form, the CDR3 reads TGTGCCAGCAGAACTAGCCGCCCCGGAGGTGAGCAGTTCTTC. This encodes CASRTSRPGGEQFF.